These 5 T cell receptor beta chains were all obtained from the same sample, sequenced in a study of T-cell memory formation after mild COVID-19. TCRdb reprocessed the 5' RACE reads via MiXCR and lists one record per CDR3 protein. Of approximately 150,000 distinct CDR3 sequences in the sample, roughly 15% were seen once. Sequenced material: PBMCs or a T cell subset sorted from them (not recorded which). Source of these receptors: an adult woman who had mild COVID-19 (a few samples of this study predate the infection). Cell type and time point are not known.

This chain joins TRBV12-5 and TRBJ2-7; D remains unclear. The CDR3 is 12 residues long. V lost 3 bases to trimming and J lost 6 bases, with 9 bases between them. Germline assignment: CDR1 LGHNT and CDR2 FRNRAP. As DNA, the CDR3 is TGTGCTAGTGGTTTCGTCTCCCTCGAGCAGTACTTC. This encodes CASGFVSLEQYF.

The rearrangement joins TRBV16 to TRBJ1-6; D remains ambiguous. The CDR3 covers 16 residues. Germline assignment: CDR1 KGHSY and CDR2 FQNENV. Trimming took 1 base from V and 11 from J, leaving 18 bases between them. Here the CDR3 DNA reads TGTGCCAGCAGCCAATTGGCTGGAGATTATAAAACACCCCTCCACTTT. This encodes CASSQLAGDYKTPLHF.

In this sample, this clonotype turned up a few times. The chain links TRBV5-1 to TRBJ1-3; 7 bases are a match to TRBD1. This CDR3 comprises 15 residues. Germline loops: CDR1 SGHRS, CDR2 YFSETQ. The ends lost 4 bases at V and 4 bases at J; junction bases unmatched: 8. The CDR3 protein is CASSPRDSKGNTIYF. The CDR3 coding sequence is TGCGCCAGCAGCCCCCGGGACAGTAAAGGAAACACCATATATTTT.

The chain has TRBV20-1 and TRBJ2-3; TRBD2 matches 8 bases. The germline V gene has CDR1 DFQATT and CDR2 SNEGSKA (reference sequence). J lost 4 bases, V lost 5 bases, and 11 bases had no gene match. The CDR3 length is 15 residues. The chain's CDR3 is CSALRGGRSPDTQYF. The CDR3 nucleotides read TGCAGTGCTCTTCGGGGGGGCAGGTCTCCAGATACGCAGTATTTT.

The V call is TRBV4-1, the J call TRBJ1-4; D not resolved. Germline lookup yields CDR1 MGHRA and CDR2 YSYEKL. Between the trimmed V and J ends, which lost 4 bases and 0 bases, there was a span of 9 bases. The CDR3 runs 15 residues. The CDR3 reads CASSLGPTTNEKLFF. The CDR3 nucleotides are TGCGCCAGCAGCCTCGGACCGACAACTAATGAAAAACTGTTTTTT.